This TCR beta chain was found in a study of T cells in women clearing cervical HPV infection. Study context: HLA type could not be excluded as a confounder.

Germline-derived CDR1 and CDR2 are SGHRS and YFSETQ. The CDR3 contains 16 residues. As to this clone: Its antigen is not identified. The read gets to within 3 residues of the CDR3 end, and the germline J gene fills in the rest.

Assay: immunoSEQ multiplex PCR; the TCRdb copy retains only in-frame clones and omits some. The record lists 25,000 to 30,000 clones, of which the ten most abundant hold around 3.5%. Findings of the study overall: A classifier using richness and V gene abundances reached an AUC of more than 0.8.

The specimen was blood buffy coat. The chain employs TRBV5-1 and TRBJ1-2, with a tentative D call TRBD1 (6 bases). The TCR comes from a woman between 18 and 69 years old with a cervical HPV16 infection that either progressed to CIN3+ or cleared (not recorded which). The CDR3 DNA, read in part, is TGCGCCAGCAGCGCCAAAGGGGGGGCAGCCACACAGCGC. Translation gives CASSAKGGAATQR. The full CDR3 is CASSAKGGAATQRYTF.